A single sample gave rise to the 25 T cell receptor beta chains below, sequenced in a study of blood T cell repertoires in COVID-19 (dated by TCRdb to the early 2020s). Receptor amplification or capture employed the immunoSEQ multiplex PCR assay. The table comes from immuneACCESS by way of TCRdb, which keeps in-frame sequences with V and J called. Part of the clones is missing from these tables; in studies checked, under half for an unresolved V gene and the rest for unknown reasons. This sample holds 200,000 to 250,000 clones; roughly 80% were observed only once. The ten largest make up approximately 1.8% of the sample. Specimen: PBMCs or T cells enriched from blood (not recorded which). The receptors here all came from a man in his sixties who had recovered from COVID-19.

DNA for the CDR3: TGTGCCAGCAGCCAAAGAATCCGGGACGCGGGATGGCAGTACTTC. This sequence encodes CASSQRIRDAGWQYF. The V gene is TRBV3-1 (or the pseudogene TRBV3-2), the J gene TRBJ2-4; a possible D gene is TRBD2 (6 bases). CDR3 length: 15 amino acids. Trimming shortened V by 2 bases and J by 13 bases, and 21 bases separated the two germline ends. Germline values: CDR1 LGHDT, CDR2 YNNKEL (reference sequence).

V is TRBV4-1 and J is TRBJ2-1; D may be TRBD2 (6 bases). This CDR3 comprises 18 residues. The V and J ends lost 0 bases and 5 bases respectively, with 20 bases between them. CDR1 and CDR2 (germline): MGHRA, YSYEKL. Here the CDR3 reads CASSQDKAPGGANNEQFF. CDR3 bases: TGCGCCAGCAGCCAAGATAAAGCCCCTGGCGGGGCGAACAATGAGCAGTTCTTC.

The CDR3 DNA is TGTGCCAGCAGCATGCAGGGTAACGAAAAACTGTTTTTT. Protein sequence: CASSMQGNEKLFF. The genes are TRBV21-1 and TRBJ1-4; the D call TRBD1 from the table was never checked on the DNA. TRBV21-1 is marked as a pseudogene. There are 13 residues in the CDR3.

This chain uses TRBV4-3 with TRBJ2-6; 7 nucleotides agree with TRBD2. This CDR3 spans 16 amino acids. The V gene end was trimmed by 1 base and the J gene end by 5 bases; junction bases not matched to a gene: 5. Per the germline V gene, CDR1 is LGHNA and CDR2 is YSLEER. DNA of the CDR3: TGCGCCAGCAGCCAAGGGGACGGGGGGAGGGCCAACGTCCTGACTTTC. This sequence encodes CASSQGDGGRANVLTF.

This clone was detected only a few times. Within the sample, other DNA sequences also encode this same CDR3. The rearrangement joins TRBV3-1 (or the pseudogene TRBV3-2) to TRBJ1-2; D might be TRBD1 (5 bases). V was pared by 4 bases and J by 8 bases, with 14 bases between. The germline gives CDR1 LGHDT, CDR2 YNNKEL (reference sequence). This CDR3 is 13 amino acids long. As DNA, the CDR3 is TGTGCCAGCAGCCCTCGGGGGGTGGAGGGCTACACCTTC. It encodes CASSPRGVEGYTF.

Only one count was recorded for this clone. The chain combines TRBV7-2 with TRBJ1-4, with D maybe TRBD1 (6 bases). CDR1 and CDR2 (germline): SGHTA, FQGNSA. This CDR3 comprises 14 residues. V shed 5 bases and J shed 8 bases, with 15 bases lying between them. The CDR3 DNA sequence: TGTGCCAGCAGCCTTACAGGGAATCAGGAAAAACTGTTTTTT. Its protein product is CASSLTGNQEKLFF.

Written as DNA, the CDR3 is TGTGCCAGCAGCCCATGGAGAATCGCTAGCACAGATACGCAGTATTTT. It is translated as CASSPWRIASTDTQYF. The chain carries TRBV5-8 and TRBJ2-3; D ambiguous. The CDR3 is 16 residues long. CDR1 SGHTS and CDR2 YDEGEE come from the germline V gene. Trimming removed 4 bases at V and 0 bases at J, with 15 bases between.

The chain combines TRBV7-9 with TRBJ1-6, with a possible D match to TRBD1 (6 bases). Trimming removed 0 bases from V and 7 bases from J, with 10 bases in between. The CDR3 has 15 amino acids. The V gene's germline CDR1 is SEHNR and CDR2 FQNEAQ (reference sequence). The CDR3 sequence: CASSLADRENSPLHF. In DNA, the CDR3 is TGTGCCAGCAGCTTAGCGGACAGAGAAAATTCACCCCTCCACTTT.

The rearrangement links TRBV6-5 to TRBJ1-4; D is unclear. The CDR3 runs 14 residues. Germline V gives CDR1 MNHEY, CDR2 SVGAGI. V lost 8 bases, J lost 6 bases, and 16 bases lay in between. CDR3 nucleotides: TGTGCCAGCTCGCCGGCCTGGAGGGATGAAAAACTGTTTTTT. As protein: CASSPAWRDEKLFF.

V usage is TRBV6-6 and J usage is TRBJ1-5, with a tentative D call TRBD1 (6 bases). The CDR3 sequence is 16 residues long. The germline gives CDR1 MNHNY, CDR2 SVGAGI (reference sequence). The V gene lost 6 bases and the J gene lost 0 bases, with 15 bases spanning the gap. In DNA, the CDR3 is TGTGCCAGCAGGACTACGGACAGTTCTAGCAATCAGCCCCAGCATTTT. Encoded protein: CASRTTDSSSNQPQHF.

The chain is built from TRBV5-4 and TRBJ2-5; 12 bases are a match to TRBD2. The length of the CDR3 is 15 residues. The germline V gene encodes CDR1 SGHNT and CDR2 YYREEE (reference sequence). The V gene end was trimmed by 3 bases and the J gene end by 1 base; junction bases not matched to a gene: 1. The CDR3 DNA reads as TGTGCCAGCAGCTCGACTAGCGGGGGCCAAGAGACCCAGTACTTC. It encodes CASSSTSGGQETQYF.

This sequence joins TRBV5-1 and TRBJ1-3, with 11 bases aligning to TRBD1. Germline V CDR1 and CDR2: SGHRS, YFSETQ. Trimming took 5 bases from V and 1 from J; bases not matched to a gene: 5. This CDR3 contains 16 residues. This CDR3 is CASRPGQGVSGNTIYF. The CDR3 nucleotides read TGCGCCAGCAGACCGGGACAGGGGGTTTCTGGAAACACCATATATTTT.

The V gene is TRBV27, the J gene TRBJ2-1, with a tentative D call TRBD1 (6 bases). CDR3 length: 18 residues. The germline gives CDR1 MNHEY, CDR2 SMNVEV (reference sequence). The V end lost 2 bases, the J end lost 0 bases, and 17 bases lay between the germline ends. The DNA for the CDR3 is TGTGCCAGCAGTTTAGGGCTGGCAGGGGAAAGCTCCTACAATGAGCAGTTCTTC. Protein sequence: CASSLGLAGESSYNEQFF.

The V and J genes are TRBV5-6 and TRBJ1-2; D is perhaps TRBD1 (6 bases). Germline CDR1 and CDR2: SGHDT and YYEEEE. The CDR3 covers 14 residues. The ends were cut back, 5 bases at V and 3 bases at J, with 14 bases in the middle. CDR3 sequence: CASSQAAGDYGYTF. The CDR3 nucleotides read TGTGCCAGCAGTCAGGCAGCAGGGGACTATGGCTACACCTTC.

V and J are TRBV3-1 (or the pseudogene TRBV3-2) and TRBJ2-5, with D possibly being TRBD2 (5 bases). The CDR3 sequence is 13 residues long. Trimming took 2 bases from V and 8 from J, leaving 12 bases between them. Looked up from germline, CDR1 is LGHDT and CDR2 is YNNKEL (reference sequence). The CDR3 spells CASSQRGPPTQYF. CDR3 coding DNA: TGTGCCAGCAGCCAAAGAGGGCCACCTACCCAGTACTTC.

This chain connects TRBV5-1 to TRBJ2-2, with D maybe TRBD1 (6 bases). Trimming left V 0 bases short and J 4 bases short, with 13 bases between. The CDR3 is 16 amino acids. From germline, CDR1 is SGHRS and CDR2 YFSETQ. Here the CDR3 DNA reads TGCGCCAGCAGCTTGGCCAGTATACAGGGCACCGGGGAGCTGTTTTTT. Its translation is CASSLASIQGTGELFF.

This sequence joins TRBV6-6 and TRBJ2-7; unclear D gene. Between the trimmed V and J ends, which lost 8 bases and 0 bases, there was a span of 8 bases. This CDR3 contains 12 residues. Germline V gene lookup returns CDR1 MNHNY and CDR2 SVGAGI (reference sequence). In DNA, the CDR3 is TGTGCCAGCGCTGAGTACTCCTACGAGCAGTACTTC. Amino acid sequence: CASAEYSYEQYF.

The chain recombines TRBV7-2 with TRBJ2-3, with a weak D call TRBD2 (6 bases). The CDR3 is made up of 16 amino acids. Germline-derived CDR1 and CDR2 are SGHTA and FQGNSA. The V and J ends lost 0 bases and 3 bases respectively, with 13 bases between them. The CDR3 bases are TGTGCCAGCAGCTTAGCCGTGACTAGGTCGACAGATACGCAGTATTTT. Translating it yields CASSLAVTRSTDTQYF.

The genes are TRBV15 and TRBJ2-7; D is uncertain. This CDR3 comprises 14 residues. Germline V gene sequence: CDR1 LNHNV, CDR2 YYDKDF (reference sequence). V was clipped by 0 bases and J by 0 bases, with 6 bases between them. The CDR3 region has the DNA TGTGCCACCAGCAGAGATCACAACTCCTACGAGCAGTACTTC. This encodes CATSRDHNSYEQYF.

The chain employs TRBV27 and TRBJ2-1; 11 positions match TRBD2. V lost 5 bases, J lost 6 bases, and 6 bases stayed unmatched. The CDR3 has 15 amino acids. Per the germline V gene, CDR1 is MNHEY and CDR2 is SMNVEV (reference sequence). CDR3 nucleotide sequence: TGTGCCAGCAGTCCACCTAGCGGGGGGATCAATGAGCAGTTCTTC. Amino acid sequence: CASSPPSGGINEQFF.

V usage is TRBV2 and J usage is TRBJ1-1; a possible D gene is TRBD1 (5 bases). Germline loops: CDR1 SNHLY, CDR2 FYNNEI. The V end was cut by 6 bases, the J end by 3 bases, with 8 bases between. The CDR3 contains 12 residues. As DNA, the CDR3 is TGTGCCAGCAGGGGGCGATACACTGAAGCTTTCTTT. Residues: CASRGRYTEAFF.

The V and J genes are TRBV3-1 (or the pseudogene TRBV3-2) and TRBJ2-2; D may be TRBD1 (5 bases). The V end was cut by 4 bases, the J end by 4 bases, with 10 bases between. CDR1 is LGHDT and CDR2 is YNNKEL in the germline V gene (reference sequence). CDR3 length: 14 amino acids. The CDR3 nucleotides are TGTGCCAGCAGCCTCGGACACCTCACCGGGGAGCTGTTTTTT. Amino acids: CASSLGHLTGELFF.

The chain uses TRBV7-6 and TRBJ1-6; 10 bases are a match to TRBD1. This CDR3 has 14 residues. The V and J ends lost 5 bases and 10 bases, in that order; junction bases with no gene match: 5. CDR1 SGHVS and CDR2 FNYEAQ come from the germline V gene. CDR3 in amino acids: CASSPRDRGSPLHF. Here the CDR3 DNA reads TGTGCCAGCAGCCCGCGGGACAGGGGCTCACCCCTCCACTTT.

The chain has TRBV5-1 and TRBJ1-2; D is perhaps TRBD1 (6 bases). This CDR3 has 14 residues. The germline V gene encodes CDR1 SGHRS and CDR2 YFSETQ. The ends were cut back, 2 bases at V and 7 bases at J, with 15 bases in the middle. The CDR3 loop reads CASSLQGSVTGYTF. The CDR3 bases are TGCGCCAGCAGCTTACAGGGTTCTGTCACTGGCTACACCTTC.

The gene calls are TRBV7-2 and TRBJ2-7; 10 nucleotides agree with TRBD1. The CDR3 spans 14 residues. Unmatched junction bases numbered 4, after V lost 5 bases and J lost 3 bases. Germline V gene data show CDR1 as SGHTA and CDR2 as FQGNSA. CDR3 DNA sequence: TGTGCCAGCAGCATGGGACAGGGGAACTACGAGCAGTACTTC. Protein sequence: CASSMGQGNYEQYF.